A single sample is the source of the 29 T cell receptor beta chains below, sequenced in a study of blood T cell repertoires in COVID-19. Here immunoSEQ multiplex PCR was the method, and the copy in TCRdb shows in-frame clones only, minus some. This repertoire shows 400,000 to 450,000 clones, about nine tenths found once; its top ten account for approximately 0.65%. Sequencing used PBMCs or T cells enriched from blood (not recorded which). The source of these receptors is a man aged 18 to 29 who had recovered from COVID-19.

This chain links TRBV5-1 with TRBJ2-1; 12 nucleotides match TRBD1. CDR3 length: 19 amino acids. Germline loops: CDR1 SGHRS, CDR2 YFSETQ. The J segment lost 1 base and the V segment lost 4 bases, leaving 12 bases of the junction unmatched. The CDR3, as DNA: TGCGCCAGCAGCCGGGGGCGGGACAGGGGGCAACCATCCTACAATGAGCAGTTCTTC. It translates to CASSRGRDRGQPSYNEQFF.

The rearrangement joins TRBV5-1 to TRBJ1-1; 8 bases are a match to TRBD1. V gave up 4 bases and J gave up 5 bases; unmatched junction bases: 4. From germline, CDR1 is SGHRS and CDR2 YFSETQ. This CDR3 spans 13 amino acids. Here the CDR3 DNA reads TGCGCCAGCAGCGTCCGACAGGGGACTGAAGCTTTCTTT. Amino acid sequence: CASSVRQGTEAFF.

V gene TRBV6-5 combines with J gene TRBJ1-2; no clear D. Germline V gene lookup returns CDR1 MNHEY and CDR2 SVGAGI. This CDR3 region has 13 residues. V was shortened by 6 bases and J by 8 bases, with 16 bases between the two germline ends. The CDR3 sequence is CASSRGPGSGYTF. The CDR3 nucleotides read TGTGCCAGCAGCCGCGGACCGGGGAGCGGCTACACCTTC.

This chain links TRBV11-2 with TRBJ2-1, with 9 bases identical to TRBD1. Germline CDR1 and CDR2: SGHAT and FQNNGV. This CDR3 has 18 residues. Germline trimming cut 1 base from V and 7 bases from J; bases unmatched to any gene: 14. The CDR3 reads CASSLGTGTGYVRNEQFF. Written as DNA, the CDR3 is TGTGCCAGCAGCTTAGGTACCGGGACAGGGTATGTAAGGAATGAGCAGTTCTTC.

CDR3 nucleotides: TGTGCCAGTAGTAAGGCCTGGACAGGGTACAACGAGCAGTACTTC. Translation: CASSKAWTGYNEQYF. The chain uses TRBV19 and TRBJ2-7, with TRBD1 identical over 8 bases. With V trimmed by 4 bases and J by 5 bases, 10 bases remained unmatched. Germline V gene lookup returns CDR1 LNHDA and CDR2 SQIVND (reference sequence). The CDR3 covers 15 residues.

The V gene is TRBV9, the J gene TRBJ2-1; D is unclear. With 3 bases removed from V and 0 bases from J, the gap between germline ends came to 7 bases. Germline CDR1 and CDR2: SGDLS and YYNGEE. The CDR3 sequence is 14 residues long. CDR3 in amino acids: CASSDPSSYNEQFF. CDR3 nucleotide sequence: TGTGCCAGCAGCGACCCCAGCTCCTACAATGAGCAGTTCTTC.

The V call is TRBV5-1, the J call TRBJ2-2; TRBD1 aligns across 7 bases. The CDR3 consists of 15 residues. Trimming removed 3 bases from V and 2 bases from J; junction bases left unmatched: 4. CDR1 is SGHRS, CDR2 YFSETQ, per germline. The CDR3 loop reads CASSSGQKNTGELFF. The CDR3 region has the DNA TGCGCCAGCAGCTCGGGACAGAAAAACACCGGGGAGCTGTTTTTT. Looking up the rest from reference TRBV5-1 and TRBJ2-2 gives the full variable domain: KAGVTQTPRYLIKTRGQQVTLSCSPISGHRSVSWYQQTPGQGLQFLFEYFSETQRNKGNFPGRFSGRQFSNSRSEMNVSTLELGDSALYLCASSSGQKNTGELFFGEGSRLTVL.

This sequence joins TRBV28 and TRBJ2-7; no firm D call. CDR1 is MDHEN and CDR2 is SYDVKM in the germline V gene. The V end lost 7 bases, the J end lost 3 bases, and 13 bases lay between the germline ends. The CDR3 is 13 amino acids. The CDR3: CASKRGLDYEQYF. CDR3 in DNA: TGTGCCAGCAAAAGAGGCCTCGACTACGAGCAGTACTTC.

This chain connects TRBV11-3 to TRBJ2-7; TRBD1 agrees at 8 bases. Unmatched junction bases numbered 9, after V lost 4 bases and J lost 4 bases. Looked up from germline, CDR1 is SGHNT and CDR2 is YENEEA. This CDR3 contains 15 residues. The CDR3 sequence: CASSSGQGALYEQYF. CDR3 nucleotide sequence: TGTGCCAGCAGCTCAGGGCAGGGGGCTCTATACGAGCAGTACTTC.

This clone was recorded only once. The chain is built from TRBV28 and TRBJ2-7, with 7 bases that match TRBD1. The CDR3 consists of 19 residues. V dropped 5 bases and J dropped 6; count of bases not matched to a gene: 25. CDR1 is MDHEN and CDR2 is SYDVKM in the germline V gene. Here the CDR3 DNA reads TGTGCCAGCAGTATACCCGGGACAGCTTTTTTGGTTGACCTTCGCGAGCAGTACTTC. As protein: CASSIPGTAFLVDLREQYF.

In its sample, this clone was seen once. CDR3 residues: CASSVVGQGARTEAFF. The CDR3 nucleotides read TGTGCCAGCAGCGTGGTTGGACAGGGGGCGCGAACTGAAGCTTTCTTT. The V call is TRBV9, the J call TRBJ1-1, with TRBD1 matching over 11 bases. The germline gives CDR1 SGDLS, CDR2 YYNGEE. V was clipped by 2 bases and J by 5 bases; unmatched bases: 8. CDR3 size: 16 residues.

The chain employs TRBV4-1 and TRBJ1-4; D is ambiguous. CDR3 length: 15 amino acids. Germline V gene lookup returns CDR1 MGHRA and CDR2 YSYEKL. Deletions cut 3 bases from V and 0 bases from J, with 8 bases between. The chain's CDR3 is CASSQKRATNEKLFF. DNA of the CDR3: TGCGCCAGCAGCCAGAAACGAGCAACTAATGAAAAACTGTTTTTT.

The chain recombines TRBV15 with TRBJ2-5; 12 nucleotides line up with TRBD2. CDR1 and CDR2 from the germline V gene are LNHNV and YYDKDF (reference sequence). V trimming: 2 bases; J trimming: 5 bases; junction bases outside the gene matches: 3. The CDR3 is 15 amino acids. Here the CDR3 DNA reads TGTGCCACCAGCAGATCTAGCGGGAGGGCTGAGACCCAGTACTTC. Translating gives CATSRSSGRAETQYF.

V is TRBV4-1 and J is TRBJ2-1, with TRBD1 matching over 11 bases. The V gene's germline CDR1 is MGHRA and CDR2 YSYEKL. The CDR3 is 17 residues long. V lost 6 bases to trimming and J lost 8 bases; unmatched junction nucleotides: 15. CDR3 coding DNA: TGCGCCAGCAGTAAAGGGGGGGACAGGGGGATTCGGGATGAGCAGTTCTTC. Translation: CASSKGGDRGIRDEQFF.

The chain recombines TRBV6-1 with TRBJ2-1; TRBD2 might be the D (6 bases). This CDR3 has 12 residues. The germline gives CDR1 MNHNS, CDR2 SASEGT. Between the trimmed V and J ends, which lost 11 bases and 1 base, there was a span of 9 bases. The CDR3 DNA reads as TGTGCCGTGGCGGGGTCCTACAATGAGCAGTTCTTC. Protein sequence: CAVAGSYNEQFF.

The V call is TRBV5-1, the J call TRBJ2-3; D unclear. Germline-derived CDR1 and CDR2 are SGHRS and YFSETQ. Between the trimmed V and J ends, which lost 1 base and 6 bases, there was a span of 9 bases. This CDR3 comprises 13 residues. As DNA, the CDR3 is TGCGCCAGCAGCTTGCCAGGCCTCGATACGCAGTATTTT. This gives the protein CASSLPGLDTQYF.

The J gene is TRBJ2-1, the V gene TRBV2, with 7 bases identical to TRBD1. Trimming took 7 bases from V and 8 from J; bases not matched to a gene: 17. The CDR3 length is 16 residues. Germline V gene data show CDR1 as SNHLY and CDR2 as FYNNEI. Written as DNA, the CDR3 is TGTGCCAGCATCAGCTCCGAGACAGGGAATTCCCATGAGCAGTTCTTC. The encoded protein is CASISSETGNSHEQFF.

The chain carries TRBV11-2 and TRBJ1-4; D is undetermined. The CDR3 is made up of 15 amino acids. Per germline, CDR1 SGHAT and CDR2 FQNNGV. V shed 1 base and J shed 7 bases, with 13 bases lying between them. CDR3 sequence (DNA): TGTGCCAGCAGCTTAGTCCCCGCGCGTGGTGAAAAACTGTTTTTT. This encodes CASSLVPARGEKLFF.

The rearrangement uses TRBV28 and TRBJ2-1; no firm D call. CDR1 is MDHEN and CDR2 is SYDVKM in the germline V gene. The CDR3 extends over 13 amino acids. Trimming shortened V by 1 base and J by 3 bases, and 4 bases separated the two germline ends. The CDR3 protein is CASSLSRYNEQFF. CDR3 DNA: TGTGCCAGCAGTTTATCGCGCTACAATGAGCAGTTCTTC. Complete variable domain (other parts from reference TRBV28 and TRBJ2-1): DVKVTQSSRYLVKRTGEKVFLECVQDMDHENMFWYRQDPGLGLRLIYFSYDVKMKEKGDIPEGYSVSREKKERFSLILESASTNQTSMYLCASSLSRYNEQFFGPGTRLTVL.

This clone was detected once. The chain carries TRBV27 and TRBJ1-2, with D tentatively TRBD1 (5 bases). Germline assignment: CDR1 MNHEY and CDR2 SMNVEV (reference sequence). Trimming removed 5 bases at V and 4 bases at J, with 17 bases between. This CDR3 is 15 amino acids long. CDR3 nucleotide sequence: TGTGCCAGCAGTCCACCGTCTTCCGGGGGCTATGGCTACACCTTC. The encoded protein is CASSPPSSGGYGYTF.

This CDR3 is CSVEGSTEAFF. The DNA of the CDR3 is TGCAGCGTTGAAGGGAGCACTGAAGCTTTCTTT. The chain uses TRBV29-1 and TRBJ1-1; D is uncertain. V was cut by 1 base and J by 4 bases, with 4 bases left in between. This CDR3 region has 11 residues. Looked up from germline, CDR1 is SQVTM and CDR2 is ANQGSEA.

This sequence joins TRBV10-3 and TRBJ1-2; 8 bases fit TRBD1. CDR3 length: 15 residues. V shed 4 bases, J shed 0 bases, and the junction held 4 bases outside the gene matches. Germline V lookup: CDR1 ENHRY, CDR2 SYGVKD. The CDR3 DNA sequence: TGTGCCATCAGTGTCGGACAGGGTGCTAACTATGGCTACACCTTC. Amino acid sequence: CAISVGQGANYGYTF.

CDR3 nucleotides: TGTGCCAGCAGCTTAGAAAGAGATGAGCAGTTCTTC. It is translated as CASSLERDEQFF. J is TRBJ2-1 and V is TRBV11-1; D remains unclear. Germline assignment: CDR1 SGHAT and CDR2 FQDESV (reference sequence). This CDR3 is built from 12 residues. Trimming cost V 1 base and J 8 bases, with 6 bases left between them. Full variable domain (rest looked up from reference TRBV11-1 and TRBJ2-1): EAEVAQSPRYKITEKSQAVAFWCDPISGHATLYWYRQILGQGPELLVQFQDESVVDDSQLPKDRFSAERLKGVDSTLKIQPAELGDSAMYLCASSLERDEQFFGPGTRLTVL.

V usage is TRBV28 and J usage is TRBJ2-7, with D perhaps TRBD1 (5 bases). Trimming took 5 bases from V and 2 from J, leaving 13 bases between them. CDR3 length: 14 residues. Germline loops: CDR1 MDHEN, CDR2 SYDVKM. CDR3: CASSRTRQTYEQYF. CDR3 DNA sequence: TGTGCCAGCAGTAGGACACGCCAAACCTACGAGCAGTACTTC.

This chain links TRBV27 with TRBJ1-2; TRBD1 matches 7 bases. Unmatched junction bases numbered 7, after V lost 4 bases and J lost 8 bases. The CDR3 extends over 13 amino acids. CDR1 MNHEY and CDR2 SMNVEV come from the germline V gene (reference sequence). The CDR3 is CASSSTGSNGYTF. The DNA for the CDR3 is TGTGCCAGCAGTTCGACAGGGTCTAACGGCTACACCTTC.

In DNA, the CDR3 is TGTGCCAGCAGCTCGGGACTTAGCTCTGGAAACACCATATATTTT. It translates to CASSSGLSSGNTIYF. The chain employs TRBV5-4 and TRBJ1-3, with TRBD1 as a possible D gene (5 bases). This CDR3 contains 15 residues. CDR1 is SGHNT, CDR2 YYREEE, per germline (reference sequence). V was pared by 3 bases and J by 0 bases, with 10 bases between.

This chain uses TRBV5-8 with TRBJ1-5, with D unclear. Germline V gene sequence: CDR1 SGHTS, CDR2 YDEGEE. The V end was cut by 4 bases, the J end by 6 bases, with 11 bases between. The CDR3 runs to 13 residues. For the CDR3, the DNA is TGTGCCAGCAGCGTGAGGAGCCGTCAGCCCCAGCATTTT. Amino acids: CASSVRSRQPQHF.

The CDR3 DNA reads as TGTGCCAGCAGCCAAGACAGGGGGCGCATCTATGGCTACACCTTC. This sequence encodes CASSQDRGRIYGYTF. V and J are TRBV3-1 (or the pseudogene TRBV3-2) and TRBJ1-2; 8 positions match TRBD1. J lost 4 bases, V lost 0 bases, and 4 bases had no gene match. The CDR3 contains 15 residues. Per the germline V gene, CDR1 is LGHDT and CDR2 is YNNKEL (reference sequence).

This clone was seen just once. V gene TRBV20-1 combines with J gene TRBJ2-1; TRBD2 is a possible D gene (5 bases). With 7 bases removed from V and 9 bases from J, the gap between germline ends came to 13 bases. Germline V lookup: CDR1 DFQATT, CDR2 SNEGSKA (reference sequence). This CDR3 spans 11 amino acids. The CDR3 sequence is CSVVLVGEQFF. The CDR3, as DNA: TGCAGTGTCGTACTAGTCGGTGAGCAGTTCTTC.